A single sample gave rise to the 9 T cell receptor beta chains below, sequenced in a study of blood T cells in healthy people across ages. A second PCR of about 7 to 11 cycles used a sample-barcoded 5' primer and a J-beta primer mix. Each CDR3 protein is one row after TCRdb ran MiXCR on the 5' RACE reads. The table includes approximately 1,700,000 distinct CDR3 sequences, about 39% detected once. Material for sequencing was blood. The origin of the receptors is a human donor in good health.

This clonotype has just one count. The chain links TRBV10-3 to TRBJ2-7; 8 positions match TRBD2. V lost 4 bases, J lost 2 bases, and 10 bases stayed unmatched. The V gene's germline CDR1 is ENHRY and CDR2 SYGVKD. This CDR3 spans 16 amino acids. The CDR3 DNA follows: TGTGCCATCAGTGCGTTTAGCGGGGCGACGGCCTACGAGCAGTACTTC. Translating it yields CAISAFSGATAYEQYF.

V is TRBV28 and J is TRBJ1-2; 7 bases fit TRBD1. The CDR3 loop spans 16 amino acids. With 2 bases clipped from V and 4 bases from J, the junction kept 10 bases outside the gene matches. Germline V lookup: CDR1 MDHEN, CDR2 SYDVKM. CDR3 sequence: CASSLIVRGPSYGYTF. Here the CDR3 DNA reads TGTGCCAGCAGTTTAATTGTTAGGGGGCCCAGCTATGGCTACACCTTC.

The J gene is TRBJ1-4, the V gene TRBV4-3, with TRBD1 matching 10 bases. Germline CDR1 LGHNA, CDR2 YSLEER. This CDR3 has 16 residues. V lost 0 bases to trimming and J lost 8 bases; unmatched junction nucleotides: 6. DNA for the CDR3: TGCGCCAGCAGCCAAGATCGGGGGACAGGGGTGGAAAAACTGTTTTTT. Its translation: CASSQDRGTGVEKLFF.

This rearrangement joins TRBV7-2 to TRBJ1-4; no clear D. The V end was cut by 0 bases, the J end by 8 bases, with 16 bases between. This CDR3 comprises 16 residues. Germline V gene sequence: CDR1 SGHTA, CDR2 FQGNSA. The CDR3 DNA reads as TGTGCCAGCAGCTTAGCGGTTCGCGCGAGTAGGGAAAAACTGTTTTTT. It codes for CASSLAVRASREKLFF.

Concerning this clonotype: A much more abundant neighbour one base away suggests this may be a read error. The V and J genes are TRBV7-6 and TRBJ2-1, with 11 bases that match TRBD2. Per the germline V gene, CDR1 is SGHVS and CDR2 is FNYEAQ. This CDR3 has 15 amino acids. Here the CDR3 DNA reads TGTGCCAGCAGCTCCGGACTAGCGGGCTACAATAAGCAGTTCTTC. This gives the protein CASSSGLAGYNKQFF.

This chain connects TRBV12-3 or TRBV12-4 to TRBJ2-7; 9 nucleotides match TRBD1. This CDR3 region has 17 residues. J was trimmed by 3 bases and V by 6 bases; bases with no gene match: 15. The CDR3 protein is CASSRNRHRGLSYEQYF. The DNA of the CDR3 is TGTGCCAGCAGCCGAAATCGACACAGGGGGCTGAGCTACGAGCAGTACTTC.

V is TRBV12-3 or TRBV12-4 and J is TRBJ1-2; D ambiguous. Trimming shortened V by 7 bases and J by 8 bases, and 11 bases separated the two germline ends. This CDR3 spans 11 amino acids. DNA of the CDR3: TGTGCCAGCATGGACGGGTTGGGCTACACCTTC. Translation gives CASMDGLGYTF.

This chain links TRBV2 with TRBJ1-1, with unresolved D. Germline CDR1 SNHLY, CDR2 FYNNEI. Trimming removed 11 bases from V and 1 base from J, with 20 bases in between. The CDR3 sequence is 15 residues long. CDR3 in amino acids: CASKPAVFRNTEAFF. Here the CDR3 DNA reads TGTGCCTCCAAGCCGGCCGTTTTTAGGAACACTGAAGCTTTCTTT.

V is TRBV7-2 and J is TRBJ2-3, with 10 bases fitting TRBD1. This CDR3 is built from 15 residues. From germline, CDR1 is SGHTA and CDR2 FQGNSA. Trimming cost V 4 bases and J 5 bases; bases outside gene matches: 6. The CDR3 here is CASSYRQGAVDTQYF. CDR3 in DNA: TGTGCCAGCAGCTATCGACAGGGGGCTGTAGATACGCAGTATTTT.